A single sample is the source of the 15 T cell receptor beta chains below, sequenced in a study of circulating and synovial CD4+ cells in juvenile arthritis. Generated by immunoSEQ multiplex PCR, the TCRdb table keeps only in-frame clones and is missing some. The profile covers fewer than 35,000 clones, with less than 97% appearing a single time and roughly 0.2% taken by the ten largest. Sequenced material: CD4+ T cells from blood. Source of these receptors: a human donor with juvenile idiopathic arthritis.

The count of this clone is one. The chain recombines TRBV13 with TRBJ1-1; the D gene is possibly TRBD1 (5 bases). V shed 4 bases and J shed 3 bases, with 18 bases lying between them. CDR1 is PRHDT, CDR2 FYEKMQ, per germline (reference sequence). This CDR3 has 16 amino acids. The CDR3 sequence is CASSSSRGVRYTEAFF. The CDR3 DNA sequence: TGTGCCAGCAGCTCCAGCCGGGGGGTGAGGTACACTGAAGCTTTCTTT.

The chain uses TRBV11-2 and TRBJ1-1; no reliable D call. Deletions cut 0 bases from V and 1 base from J, with 6 bases between. The CDR3 sequence is 14 residues long. Germline V gene lookup returns CDR1 SGHAT and CDR2 FQNNGV. The CDR3 spells CASSLDGGNTEAFF. The CDR3 DNA reads TGTGCCAGCAGCTTAGATGGAGGGAACACTGAAGCTTTCTTT.

The V call is TRBV6-5, the J call TRBJ1-2; D is uncertain. Germline V gives CDR1 MNHEY, CDR2 SVGAGI. The CDR3 covers 15 residues. V was pared by 4 bases and J by 2 bases, with 14 bases between. The CDR3 region has the DNA TGTGCCAGCAGTTTGAGGGCAAAATTCAACTATGGCTACACCTTC. It specifies CASSLRAKFNYGYTF.

The chain joins TRBV6-1 to TRBJ2-1, with a possible D match to TRBD1 (6 bases). CDR1 is MNHNS and CDR2 is SASEGT in the germline V gene. V lost 2 bases, J lost 9 bases, and 8 bases lay in between. The length of the CDR3 is 12 residues. The CDR3 DNA follows: TGTGCCAGCAGTGAAAGGGGGACTGAGCAGTTCTTC. It yields the protein CASSERGTEQFF.

The gene calls are TRBV14 and TRBJ2-3; a possible D gene is TRBD1 (5 bases). The length of the CDR3 is 13 residues. CDR1 is SGHDN and CDR2 is FVKESK in the germline V gene. V dropped 8 bases and J dropped 0 bases, with 9 bases sitting between them. The CDR3 is CASRRASTDTQYF. CDR3 nucleotides: TGTGCCAGCCGCAGGGCGAGCACAGATACGCAGTATTTT.

The V and J genes are TRBV28 and TRBJ1-1; D is ambiguous. V lost 8 bases, J lost 7 bases, and 11 bases lay in between. Germline V gene lookup returns CDR1 MDHEN and CDR2 SYDVKM. CDR3 size: 11 residues. CDR3 amino acids: CASLLYYEAFF. CDR3 in DNA: TGTGCCAGCCTCCTATATTATGAAGCTTTCTTT.

This clone was seen just once. V is TRBV9 and J is TRBJ2-1; 14 positions match TRBD2. V shed 3 bases and J 10 bases; nucleotides not matched to a gene: 6. Germline CDR1 reads SGDLS; CDR2 reads YYNGEE. This CDR3 comprises 15 residues. The CDR3 DNA is TGTGCCAGCAGCGAGGGACTAGCGGGAGTTCGGGAGCAGTTCTTC. It is translated as CASSEGLAGVREQFF.

The V gene is TRBV15, the J gene TRBJ1-1; D is unresolved. Germline V lookup: CDR1 LNHNV, CDR2 YYDKDF (reference sequence). The CDR3 runs 12 residues. Trimming took 5 bases from V and 9 from J, leaving 13 bases between them. The DNA for the CDR3 is TGTGCCACCAGCCCGGGGAGCCGGCAAGCTTTCTTT. Its translation is CATSPGSRQAFF.

The DNA of the CDR3 is TGTGCCAGCATCCCTGGGGACAGCCCCTACGAGCAGTACTTC. This codes for CASIPGDSPYEQYF. J is TRBJ2-7 and V is TRBV6-1; 7 bases fit TRBD1. This CDR3 spans 14 amino acids. Germline-derived CDR1 and CDR2 are MNHNS and SASEGT. V lost 7 bases to trimming and J lost 2 bases; unmatched junction nucleotides: 8.

The gene calls are TRBV6-5 and TRBJ1-2, with 7 nucleotides matching TRBD1. V dropped 5 bases and J dropped 0; count of bases not matched to a gene: 3. From germline, CDR1 is MNHEY and CDR2 SVGAGI. The CDR3 covers 14 residues. The CDR3 DNA is TGTGCCAGCAGTAGGGGACAGTCTAACTATGGCTACACCTTC. Its translation: CASSRGQSNYGYTF.

The rearrangement links TRBV15 to TRBJ1-2, with D possibly TRBD1 on 5 matching bases. The length of the CDR3 is 16 residues. V lost 0 bases and J 1 base, leaving 12 bases between the germline ends. Germline V gives CDR1 LNHNV, CDR2 YYDKDF (reference sequence). CDR3 nucleotide sequence: TGTGCCACCAGCAGAGATGGCGGGGGGGGTAACTATGGCTACACCTTC. It is translated as CATSRDGGGGNYGYTF.

The V gene is TRBV7-2, the J gene TRBJ2-1; 7 nucleotides align to TRBD2. Per germline, CDR1 SGHTA and CDR2 FQGNSA. The junction had 8 bases not matched to a gene; V was cut back by 6 bases and J by 0 bases. CDR3 length equals 16 residues. The CDR3: CASSPIGGSSYNEQFF. CDR3 coding DNA: TGTGCCAGCAGTCCGATCGGCGGGAGCTCCTACAATGAGCAGTTCTTC.

The CDR3 coding sequence is TGCAGCGTTGTTTTCGGGGACTATGGCTACACCTTC. Residues: CSVVFGDYGYTF. V usage is TRBV29-1 and J usage is TRBJ1-2; no clear D gene. This CDR3 comprises 12 residues. V lost 4 bases, J lost 3 bases, and 9 bases lay in between. The V gene's germline CDR1 is SQVTM and CDR2 ANQGSEA.

This clone has a single count. The CDR3 is CASSLLDRALSYEQYF. CDR3 in DNA: TGCGCCAGCAGCCTCCTCGACAGGGCCCTCTCCTACGAGCAGTACTTC. The chain recombines TRBV4-1 with TRBJ2-7, with TRBD1 identical over 7 bases. This CDR3 is built from 16 residues. Trimming removed 4 bases from V and 0 bases from J; junction bases left unmatched: 9. CDR1 and CDR2 from the germline V gene are MGHRA and YSYEKL.

The chain combines TRBV14 with TRBJ1-1; perhaps TRBD1 as D (6 bases). Germline CDR1 is SGHDN and CDR2 is FVKESK. V gave up 4 bases and J gave up 4 bases, with 22 bases separating them. The CDR3 sequence is 17 residues long. CDR3: CASSLPSGGARITEAFF. CDR3 in DNA: TGTGCCAGCAGCCTCCCCTCCGGGGGGGCGCGTATCACTGAAGCTTTCTTT.